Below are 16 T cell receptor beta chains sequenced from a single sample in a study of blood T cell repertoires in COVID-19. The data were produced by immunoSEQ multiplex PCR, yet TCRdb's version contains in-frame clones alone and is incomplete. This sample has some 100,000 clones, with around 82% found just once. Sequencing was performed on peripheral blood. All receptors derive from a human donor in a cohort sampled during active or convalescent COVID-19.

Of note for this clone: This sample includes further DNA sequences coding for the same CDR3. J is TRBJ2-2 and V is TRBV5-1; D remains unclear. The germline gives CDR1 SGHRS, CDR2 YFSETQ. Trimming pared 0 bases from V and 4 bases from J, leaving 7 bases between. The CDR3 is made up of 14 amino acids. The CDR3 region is CASSLGGFTGELFF. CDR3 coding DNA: TGCGCCAGCAGCTTGGGCGGATTCACCGGGGAGCTGTTTTTT.

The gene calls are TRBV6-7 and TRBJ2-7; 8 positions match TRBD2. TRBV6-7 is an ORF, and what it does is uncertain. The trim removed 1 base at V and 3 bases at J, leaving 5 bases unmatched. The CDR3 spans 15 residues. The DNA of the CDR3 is TGTGCCAGCAGTTACTTGGGGGGACTAGACTACGAGCAGTACTTC. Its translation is CASSYLGGLDYEQYF.

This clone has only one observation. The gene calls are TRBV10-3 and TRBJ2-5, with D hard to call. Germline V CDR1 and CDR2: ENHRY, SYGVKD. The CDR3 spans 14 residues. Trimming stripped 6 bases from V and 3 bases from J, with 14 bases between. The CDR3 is CAISEKRIKETQYF. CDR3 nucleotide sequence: TGTGCCATCAGCGAGAAGCGTATTAAAGAGACCCAGTACTTC.

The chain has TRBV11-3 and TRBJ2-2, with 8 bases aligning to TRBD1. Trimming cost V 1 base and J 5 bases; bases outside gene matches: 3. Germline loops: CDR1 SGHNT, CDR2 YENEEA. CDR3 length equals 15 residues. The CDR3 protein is CASSLGQGSTGELFF. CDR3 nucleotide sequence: TGTGCCAGCAGCTTAGGACAGGGGAGTACCGGGGAGCTGTTTTTT.

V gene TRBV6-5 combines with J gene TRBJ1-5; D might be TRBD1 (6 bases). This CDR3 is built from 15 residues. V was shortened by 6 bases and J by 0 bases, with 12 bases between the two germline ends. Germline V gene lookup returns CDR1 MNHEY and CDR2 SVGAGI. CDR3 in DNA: TGTGCCAGCAGCCCGACAGGTTATAGCAATCAGCCCCAGCATTTT. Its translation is CASSPTGYSNQPQHF.

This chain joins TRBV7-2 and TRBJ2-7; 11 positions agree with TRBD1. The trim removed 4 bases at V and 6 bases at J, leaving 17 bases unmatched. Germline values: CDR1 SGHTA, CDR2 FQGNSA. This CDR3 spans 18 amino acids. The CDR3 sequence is CASSSSNLWTGGASEQYF. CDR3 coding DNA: TGTGCCAGCAGCTCTTCCAACCTATGGACAGGGGGCGCTTCCGAGCAGTACTTC.

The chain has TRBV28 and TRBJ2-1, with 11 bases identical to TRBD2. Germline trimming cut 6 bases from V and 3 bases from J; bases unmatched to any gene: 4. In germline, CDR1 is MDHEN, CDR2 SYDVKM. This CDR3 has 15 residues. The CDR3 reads CASRTGLAVYNEQFF. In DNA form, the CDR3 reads TGTGCCAGCAGGACGGGACTAGCGGTCTACAATGAGCAGTTCTTC.

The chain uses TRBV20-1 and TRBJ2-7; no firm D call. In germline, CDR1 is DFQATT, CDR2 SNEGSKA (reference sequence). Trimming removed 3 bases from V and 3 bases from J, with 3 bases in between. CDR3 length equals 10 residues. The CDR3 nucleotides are TGCAGTGCTAGCCACTACGAGCAGTACTTC. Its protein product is CSASHYEQYF.

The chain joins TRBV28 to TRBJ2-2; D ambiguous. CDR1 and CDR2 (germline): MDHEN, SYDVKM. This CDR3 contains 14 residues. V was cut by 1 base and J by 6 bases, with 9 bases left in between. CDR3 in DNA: TGTGCCAGCAGTTTATCCCTTGTCCCCGGGGAGCTGTTTTTT. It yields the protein CASSLSLVPGELFF.

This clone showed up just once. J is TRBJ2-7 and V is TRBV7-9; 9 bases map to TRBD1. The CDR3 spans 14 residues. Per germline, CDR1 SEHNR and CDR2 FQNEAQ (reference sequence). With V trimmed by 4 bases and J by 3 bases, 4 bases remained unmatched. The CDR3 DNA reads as TGTGCCAGCAGCTGGGACAGGGTCGACTACGAGCAGTACTTC. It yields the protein CASSWDRVDYEQYF.

CDR3 in amino acids: CASSTLTVHLTDTQYF. CDR3 DNA sequence: TGTGCCAGCAGCACCCTGACAGTCCACTTGACAGATACGCAGTATTTT. This chain uses TRBV7-9 with TRBJ2-3, with D possibly being TRBD1 (5 bases). The germline V and J ends were trimmed by 5 bases and 3 bases, with 18 bases remaining between them. The germline V gene has CDR1 SEHNR and CDR2 FQNEAQ (reference sequence). The CDR3 is 16 amino acids.

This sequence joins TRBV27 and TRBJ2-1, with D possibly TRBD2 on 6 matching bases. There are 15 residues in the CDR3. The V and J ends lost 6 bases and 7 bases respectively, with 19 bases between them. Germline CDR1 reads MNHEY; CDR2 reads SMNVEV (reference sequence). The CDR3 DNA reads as TGTGCCAGCAGACTGAGGAGGGAAGTGAGTAATGAGCAGTTCTTC. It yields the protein CASRLRREVSNEQFF.

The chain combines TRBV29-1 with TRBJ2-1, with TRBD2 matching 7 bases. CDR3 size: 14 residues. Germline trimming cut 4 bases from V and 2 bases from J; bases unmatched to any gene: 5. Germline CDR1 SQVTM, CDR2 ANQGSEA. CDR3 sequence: CSVGGSGAYNEQFF. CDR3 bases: TGCAGCGTTGGCGGGAGTGGCGCCTACAATGAGCAGTTCTTC.

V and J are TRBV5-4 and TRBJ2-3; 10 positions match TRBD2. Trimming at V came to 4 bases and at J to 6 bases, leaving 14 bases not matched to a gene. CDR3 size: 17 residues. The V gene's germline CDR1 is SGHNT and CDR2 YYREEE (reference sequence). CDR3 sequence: CASSPRSRLAGVDTQYF. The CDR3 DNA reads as TGTGCCAGCAGCCCCCGGTCCCGCCTAGCGGGGGTTGATACGCAGTATTTT.

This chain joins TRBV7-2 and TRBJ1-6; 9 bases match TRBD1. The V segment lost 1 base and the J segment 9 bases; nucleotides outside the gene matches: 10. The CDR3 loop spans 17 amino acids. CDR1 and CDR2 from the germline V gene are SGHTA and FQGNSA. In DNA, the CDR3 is TGTGCCAGCAGCTTAGGATACGGGGACAGGGTGGGTTCACCCCTCCACTTT. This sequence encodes CASSLGYGDRVGSPLHF.

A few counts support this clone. CDR3 DNA: TGTGCCACCAGTCGTGCGTCTAGGGATACGCAGTATTTT. The encoded protein is CATSRASRDTQYF. The chain joins TRBV24-1 to TRBJ2-3; the D is unclear. Deletions cut 6 bases from V and 6 bases from J, with 12 bases between. The germline CDR1 and CDR2 sequences are KGHDR and SFDVKD. The CDR3 is 13 amino acids.